The clone carrying this T cell receptor beta chain was seen only once. The authors' processing: Nucleated cell counts were estimated from reference gene primer amplification. The protocol was immunoSEQ multiplex PCR, while the TCRdb copy is restricted to in-frame clones and leaves out a portion. V, J and clone size reflect that table, while D and trimming were determined from the DNA. This table has approximately 170,000 clones, less than 85% appearing once. This specimen belongs to a study of blood T cell repertoires in COVID-19. Study in general: T cells, B-cell-depleted T cells, or PBMCs provided the cDNA or gDNA that served as material.

Across about 22 US areas, participants ranged in age from about 18 to 100 years. Material for sequencing was PBMCs or T cells enriched from blood (not recorded which). The origin of this receptor is a woman aged 25-40 years who had recovered from COVID-19.

In DNA, the CDR3 is TGTGCCAGCAGCTTGGCGTCAGGGGATGGCTACACCTTC. Translating it yields CASSLASGDGYTF. This rearrangement joins TRBV5-6 to TRBJ1-2; tentatively, D is TRBD1 (6 bases). V was shortened by 0 bases and J by 6 bases, with 9 bases between the two germline ends. There are 13 residues in the CDR3. CDR1 is SGHDT, CDR2 YYEEEE, per germline.